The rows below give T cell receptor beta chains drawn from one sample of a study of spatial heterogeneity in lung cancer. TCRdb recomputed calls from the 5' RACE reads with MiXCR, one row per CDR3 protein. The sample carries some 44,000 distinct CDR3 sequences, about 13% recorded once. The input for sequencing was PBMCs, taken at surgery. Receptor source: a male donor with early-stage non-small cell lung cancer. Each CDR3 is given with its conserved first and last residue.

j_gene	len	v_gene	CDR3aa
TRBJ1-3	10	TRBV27	CAGLGNTIYF
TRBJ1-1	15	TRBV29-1	CSVEESGRWNTEAFF
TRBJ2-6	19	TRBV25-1	CASSEYGARFVSGANVLTF
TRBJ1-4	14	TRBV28	CASSKQGAAEKLFF
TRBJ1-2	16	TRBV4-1	CASSQEETGAAWGYTF
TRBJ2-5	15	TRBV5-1	CASSSGTSGEETQYF
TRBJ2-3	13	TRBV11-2	CASGRDRVDTQYF
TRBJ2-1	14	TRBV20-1	CSASKGLADNEQFF
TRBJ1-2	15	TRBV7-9	CASSSLGAGLGGYTF
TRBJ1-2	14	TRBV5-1	CASSEGQGNYGYTF
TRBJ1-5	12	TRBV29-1	CSVGGGDQPQHF
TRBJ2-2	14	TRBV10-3	CAIREQVNTGELFF
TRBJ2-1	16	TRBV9	CASSVGGSSVYNEQFF
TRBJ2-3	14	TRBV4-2	CASSSAVHPDTQYF
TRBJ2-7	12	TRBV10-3	CAIRSDGYEQYF
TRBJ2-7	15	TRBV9	CASSRGQVGPYEQYF
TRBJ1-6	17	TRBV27	CASRSFRDRGYDSPLHF
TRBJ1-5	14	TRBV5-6	CASSLNSDISLWHF
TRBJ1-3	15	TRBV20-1	CSARDQGTGGNTIYF
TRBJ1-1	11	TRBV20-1	CSAREDTEAFF
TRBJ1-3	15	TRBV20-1	CSARTDRLSGNTIYF
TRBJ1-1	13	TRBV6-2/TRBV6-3	CASAKDGTTEAFF
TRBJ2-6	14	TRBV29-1	CSAGTDVGANVLTF
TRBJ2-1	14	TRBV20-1	CSASTPVLINEQFF
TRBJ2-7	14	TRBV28	CASVSNGGLGEQYF
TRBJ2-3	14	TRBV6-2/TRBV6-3	CASGAALSLRTQYF
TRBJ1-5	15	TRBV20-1	CSAGSPRGAKQPQHF
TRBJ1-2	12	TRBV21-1	CASSHGTDGYTF
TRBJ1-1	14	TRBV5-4	CASSIGGTETEAFF
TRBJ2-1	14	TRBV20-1	CSARVTLGSNEQFF
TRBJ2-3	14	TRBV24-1	CATSAGGSTDTQYF
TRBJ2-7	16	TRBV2	CASSVYGGASSYEQYF
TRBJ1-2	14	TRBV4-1	CASSQGSVYYGYTF
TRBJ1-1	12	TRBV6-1	CASSVTVDEAFF
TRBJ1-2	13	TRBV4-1	CASSHPLGVGYTF
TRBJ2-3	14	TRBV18	CASSPDRSTDTQYF
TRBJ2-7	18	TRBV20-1	CSARDNWGSGRAHYEQYF
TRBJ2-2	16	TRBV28	CARRYDRVGNTGELFF
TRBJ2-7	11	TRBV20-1	CSARVGIEQYF
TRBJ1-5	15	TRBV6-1	CASSEQTGSNQPQHF
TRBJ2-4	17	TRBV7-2	CASSVGGDGDSKNIQYF
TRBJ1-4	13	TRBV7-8	CATNRGANEKLFF
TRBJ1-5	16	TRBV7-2	CASSLGLGRFNQPQHF
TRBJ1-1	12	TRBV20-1	CSAPDRDTEAFF
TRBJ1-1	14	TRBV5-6	CASSLDQGAGEAFF
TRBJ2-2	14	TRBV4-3	CASRLTGETGELFF
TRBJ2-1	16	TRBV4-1	CASSQGEASGRNEQFF
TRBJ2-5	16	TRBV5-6	CASNVRAAGLLETQYF
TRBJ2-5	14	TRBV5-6	CASSLGASLETQYF
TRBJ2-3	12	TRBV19	CASSGSTDTQYF